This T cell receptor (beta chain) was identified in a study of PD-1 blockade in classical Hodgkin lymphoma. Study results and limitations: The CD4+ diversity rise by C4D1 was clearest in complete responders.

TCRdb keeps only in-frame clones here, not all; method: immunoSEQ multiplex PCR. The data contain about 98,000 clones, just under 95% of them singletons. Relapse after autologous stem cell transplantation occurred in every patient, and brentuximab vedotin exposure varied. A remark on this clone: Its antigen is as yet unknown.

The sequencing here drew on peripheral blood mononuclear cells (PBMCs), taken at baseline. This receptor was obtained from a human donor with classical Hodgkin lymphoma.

CDR3 region: CASSLGTISSGELFF. CDR3 DNA: TGTGCCAGCAGCTTGGGGACCATCTCTTCCGGGGAGCTGTTTTTT. The chain employs TRBV13 and TRBJ2-2; D is perhaps TRBD1 or TRBD2 (5 bases each). The germline gives CDR1 PRHDT, CDR2 FYEKMQ (reference sequence). V was clipped by 3 bases and J by 6 bases, with 14 bases between them. The CDR3 is 15 amino acids.